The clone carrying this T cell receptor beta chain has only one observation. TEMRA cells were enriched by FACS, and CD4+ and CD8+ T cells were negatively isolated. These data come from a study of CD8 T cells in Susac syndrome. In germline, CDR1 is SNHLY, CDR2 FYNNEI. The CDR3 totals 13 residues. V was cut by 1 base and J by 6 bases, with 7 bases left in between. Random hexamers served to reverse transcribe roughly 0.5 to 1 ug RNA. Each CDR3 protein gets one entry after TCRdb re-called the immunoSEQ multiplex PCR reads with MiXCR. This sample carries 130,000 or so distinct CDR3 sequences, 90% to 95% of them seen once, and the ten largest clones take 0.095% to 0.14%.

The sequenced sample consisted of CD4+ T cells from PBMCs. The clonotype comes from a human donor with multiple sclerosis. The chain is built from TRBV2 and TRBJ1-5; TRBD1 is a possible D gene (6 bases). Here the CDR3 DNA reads TGTGCCAGCAGTGAAGACAGGGTTCAGCCCCAGCATTTT. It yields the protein CASSEDRVQPQHF.